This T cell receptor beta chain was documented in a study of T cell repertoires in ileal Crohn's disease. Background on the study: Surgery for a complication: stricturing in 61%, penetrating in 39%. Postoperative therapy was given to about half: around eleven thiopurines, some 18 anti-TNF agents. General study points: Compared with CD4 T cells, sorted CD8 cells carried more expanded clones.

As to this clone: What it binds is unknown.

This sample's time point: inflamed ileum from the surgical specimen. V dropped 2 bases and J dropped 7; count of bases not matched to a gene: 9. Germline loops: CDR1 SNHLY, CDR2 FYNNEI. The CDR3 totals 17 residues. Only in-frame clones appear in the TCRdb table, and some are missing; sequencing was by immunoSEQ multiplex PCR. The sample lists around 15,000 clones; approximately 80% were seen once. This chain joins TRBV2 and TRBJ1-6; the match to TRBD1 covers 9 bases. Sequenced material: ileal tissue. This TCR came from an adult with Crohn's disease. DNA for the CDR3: TGTGCCAGCAGTGAATCCCCAGCGGGACAGGGAAATTCACCCCTCCACTTT. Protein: CASSESPAGQGNSPLHF.